This T cell receptor (beta chain) stems from a study of cytotoxic CD8 clonotypes in ibrutinib-treated CLL. Whole-study findings and limits: Clonality showed a rise at ibrutinib response that reversed toward baseline at progression. Once treatment began, public clonotypes, which were uncommon, contracted or stayed stable.

Clones were read by immunoSEQ multiplex PCR, and TCRdb kept only the in-frame ones, dropping some. The sample carries fewer than 90,000 clones, 68% recorded once. Germline V lookup: CDR1 SEHNR, CDR2 FQNEAQ (reference sequence). Trimming took 6 bases from V and 4 from J, leaving 9 bases between them. The CDR3 length is 12 residues. This clone occurred a few times. Its antigen is undetermined. The sequenced sample was PBMCs, obtained after 12 months of ibrutinib treatment. The J gene is TRBJ1-2, the V gene TRBV7-9; maybe TRBD1 (5 bases). The clonotype was recovered from a human donor with chronic lymphocytic leukemia. CDR3 amino acids: CASSPGGYGYTF. CDR3 nucleotide sequence: TGTGCCAGCAGTCCCGGGGGCTATGGCTACACCTTC.